This T cell receptor (beta chain) was sequenced in a study of blood T cell repertoires in COVID-19. For the study at large: Acute and convalescent COVID-19 samples came from the United States, Italy and Spain. PBMCs, B-cell-depleted T cells, or T cells were the source of the cDNA or gDNA that made up the material.

Study processing details: Nucleated cell counts were estimated from reference gene primer amplification. Assay: immunoSEQ multiplex PCR; the TCRdb copy retains only in-frame clones and omits some. V, J and clone size are those of that table, while D and trimming were read from the DNA. This table has tens of thousands of clones, around 87% appearing once. The CDR3 is 17 residues long. The V and J ends lost 4 bases and 5 bases, in that order; junction bases with no gene match: 17. Germline V gives CDR1 MDHEN, CDR2 SYDVKM. Sequencing input: peripheral blood. This sequence was found in a human donor in a cohort sampled during active COVID-19. The chain couples TRBV28 to TRBJ2-7; 7 bases line up with TRBD2. CDR3 residues: CASSYTLGAGELNEQYF. The CDR3 bases are TGTGCCAGCAGTTATACCCTAGGGGCGGGAGAACTAAACGAGCAGTACTTC.